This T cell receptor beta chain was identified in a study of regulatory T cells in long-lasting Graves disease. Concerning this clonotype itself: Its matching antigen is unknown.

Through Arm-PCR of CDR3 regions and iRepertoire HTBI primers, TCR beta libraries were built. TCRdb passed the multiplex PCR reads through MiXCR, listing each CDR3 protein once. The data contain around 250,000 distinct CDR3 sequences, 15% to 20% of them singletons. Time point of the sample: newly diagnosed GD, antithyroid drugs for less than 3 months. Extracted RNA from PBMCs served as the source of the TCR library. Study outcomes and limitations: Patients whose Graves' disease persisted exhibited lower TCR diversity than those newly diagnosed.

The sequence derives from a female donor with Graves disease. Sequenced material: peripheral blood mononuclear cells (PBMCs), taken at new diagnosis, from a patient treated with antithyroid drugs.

CDR3 sequence reads: CASSESYDDYGYTF. The CDR3 DNA reads TGTGCCAGCAGTGAAAGTTATGATGACTATGGCTACACCTTC. The gene calls are TRBV25-1 and TRBJ1-2; D call uncertain. The germline CDR1 and CDR2 sequences are MGHDK and SYGVNS. The CDR3 has 14 residues. V gave up 2 bases and J gave up 3 bases, with 10 bases separating them.